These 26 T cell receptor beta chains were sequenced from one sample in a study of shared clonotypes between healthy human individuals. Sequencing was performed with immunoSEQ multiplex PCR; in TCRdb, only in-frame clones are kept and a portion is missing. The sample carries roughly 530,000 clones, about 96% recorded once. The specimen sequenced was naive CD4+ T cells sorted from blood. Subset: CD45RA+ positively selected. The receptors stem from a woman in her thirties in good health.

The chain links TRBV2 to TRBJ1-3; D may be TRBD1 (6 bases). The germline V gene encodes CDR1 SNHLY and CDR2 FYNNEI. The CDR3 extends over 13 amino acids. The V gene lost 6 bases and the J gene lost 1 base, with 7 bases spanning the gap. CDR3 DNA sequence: TGTGCCAGCAGCCAGGGGTCTGGAAACACCATATATTTT. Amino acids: CASSQGSGNTIYF.

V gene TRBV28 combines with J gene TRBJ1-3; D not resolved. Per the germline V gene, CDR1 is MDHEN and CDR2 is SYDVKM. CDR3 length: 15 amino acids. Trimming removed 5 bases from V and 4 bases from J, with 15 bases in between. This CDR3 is CASSKSPKSGNTIYF. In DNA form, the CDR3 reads TGTGCCAGCAGTAAATCCCCCAAGTCGGGAAACACCATATATTTT.

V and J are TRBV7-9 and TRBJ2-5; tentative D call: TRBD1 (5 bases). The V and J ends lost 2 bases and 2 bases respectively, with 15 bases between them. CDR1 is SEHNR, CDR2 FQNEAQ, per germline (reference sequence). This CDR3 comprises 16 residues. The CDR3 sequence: CASSLRQGSFQETQYF. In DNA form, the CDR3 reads TGTGCCAGCAGCTTAAGGCAGGGTAGCTTTCAAGAGACCCAGTACTTC.

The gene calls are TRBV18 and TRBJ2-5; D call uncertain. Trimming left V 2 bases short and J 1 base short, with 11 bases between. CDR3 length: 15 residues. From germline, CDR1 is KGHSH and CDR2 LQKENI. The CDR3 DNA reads TGTGCCAGCTCACCAGCTGCACTATTCCAAGAGACCCAGTACTTC. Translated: CASSPAALFQETQYF.

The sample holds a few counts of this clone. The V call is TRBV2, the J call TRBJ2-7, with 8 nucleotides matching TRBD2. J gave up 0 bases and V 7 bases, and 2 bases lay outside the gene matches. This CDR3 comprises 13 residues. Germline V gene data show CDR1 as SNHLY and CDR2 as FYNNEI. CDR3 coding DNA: TGTGCCAGCATAGCGGGGAGCTCCTACGAGCAGTACTTC. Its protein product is CASIAGSSYEQYF.

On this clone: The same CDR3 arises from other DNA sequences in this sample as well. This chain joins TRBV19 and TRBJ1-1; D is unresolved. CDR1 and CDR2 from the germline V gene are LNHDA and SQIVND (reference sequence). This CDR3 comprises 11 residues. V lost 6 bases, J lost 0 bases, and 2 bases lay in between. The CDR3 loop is CASRLNTEAFF. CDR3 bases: TGTGCCAGTAGATTGAACACTGAAGCTTTCTTT.

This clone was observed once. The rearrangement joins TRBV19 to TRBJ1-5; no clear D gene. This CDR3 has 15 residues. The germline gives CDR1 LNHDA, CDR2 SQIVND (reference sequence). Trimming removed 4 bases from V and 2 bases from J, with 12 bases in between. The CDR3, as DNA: TGTGCCAGTAGTACCCCGGGAATGGGCAATCAGCCCCAGCATTTT. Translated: CASSTPGMGNQPQHF.

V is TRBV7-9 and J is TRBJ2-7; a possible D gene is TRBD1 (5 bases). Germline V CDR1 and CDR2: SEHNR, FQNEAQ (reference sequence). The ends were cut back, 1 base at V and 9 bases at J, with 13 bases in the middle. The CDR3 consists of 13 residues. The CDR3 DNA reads TGTGCCAGCAGCTTAGAAGGGGCAGCGCCGCAGTACTTC. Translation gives CASSLEGAAPQYF.

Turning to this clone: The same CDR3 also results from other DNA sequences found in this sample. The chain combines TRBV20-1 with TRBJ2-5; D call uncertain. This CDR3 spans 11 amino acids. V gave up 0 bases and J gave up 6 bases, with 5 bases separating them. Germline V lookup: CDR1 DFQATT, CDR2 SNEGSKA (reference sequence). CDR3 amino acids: CSARDLQTQYF. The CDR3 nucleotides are TGCAGTGCTAGAGATCTGCAGACCCAGTACTTC.

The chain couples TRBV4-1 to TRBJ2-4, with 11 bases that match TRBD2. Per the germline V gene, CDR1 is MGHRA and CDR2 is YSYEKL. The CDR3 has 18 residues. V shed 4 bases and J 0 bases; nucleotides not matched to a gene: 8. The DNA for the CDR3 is TGCGCCAGCAGCCCCCAGGGACTAGCGGATATAGCCAAAAACATTCAGTACTTC. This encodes CASSPQGLADIAKNIQYF.

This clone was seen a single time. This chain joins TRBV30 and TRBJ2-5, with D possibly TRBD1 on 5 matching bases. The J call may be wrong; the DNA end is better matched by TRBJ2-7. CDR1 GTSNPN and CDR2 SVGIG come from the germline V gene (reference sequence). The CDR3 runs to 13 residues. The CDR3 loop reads CAWSSDNYYEQYF. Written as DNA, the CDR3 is TGTGCCTGGAGTTCGGACAATTACTACGAGCAGTACTTC.

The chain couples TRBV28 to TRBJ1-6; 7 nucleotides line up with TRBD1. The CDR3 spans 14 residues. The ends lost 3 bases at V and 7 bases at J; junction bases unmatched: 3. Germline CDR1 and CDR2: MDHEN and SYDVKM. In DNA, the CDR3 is TGTGCCAGCAGTTTTCCGGGACAGAATTCACCCCTCCACTTT. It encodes CASSFPGQNSPLHF.

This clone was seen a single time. This chain's CDR3 is CASSRTDSTDTQYF. CDR3 in DNA: TGTGCCAGCAGCCGGACGGATAGCACAGATACGCAGTATTTT. This chain links TRBV6-5 with TRBJ2-3, with D unresolved. Germline loops: CDR1 MNHEY, CDR2 SVGAGI. Deletions cut 6 bases from V and 0 bases from J, with 10 bases between. This CDR3 has 14 amino acids.

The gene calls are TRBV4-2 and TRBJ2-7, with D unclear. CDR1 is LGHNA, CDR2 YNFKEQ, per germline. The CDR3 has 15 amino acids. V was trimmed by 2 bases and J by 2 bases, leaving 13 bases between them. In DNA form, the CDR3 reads TGTGCCAGCAGCCAAACCCTACCCCCCCCCTACGAGCAGTACTTC. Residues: CASSQTLPPPYEQYF.

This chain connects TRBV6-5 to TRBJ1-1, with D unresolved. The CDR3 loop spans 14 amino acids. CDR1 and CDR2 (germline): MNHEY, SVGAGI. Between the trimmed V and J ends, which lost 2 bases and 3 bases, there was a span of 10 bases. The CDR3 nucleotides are TGTGCCAGCAGTTACGCGCCCGGGTACACTGAAGCTTTCTTT. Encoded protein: CASSYAPGYTEAFF.

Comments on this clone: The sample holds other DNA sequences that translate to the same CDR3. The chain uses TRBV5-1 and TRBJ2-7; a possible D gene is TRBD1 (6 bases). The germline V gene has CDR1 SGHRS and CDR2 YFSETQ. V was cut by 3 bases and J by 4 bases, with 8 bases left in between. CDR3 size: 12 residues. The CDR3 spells CASSSQGYEQYF. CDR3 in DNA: TGCGCCAGCAGCTCACAGGGTTACGAGCAGTACTTC.

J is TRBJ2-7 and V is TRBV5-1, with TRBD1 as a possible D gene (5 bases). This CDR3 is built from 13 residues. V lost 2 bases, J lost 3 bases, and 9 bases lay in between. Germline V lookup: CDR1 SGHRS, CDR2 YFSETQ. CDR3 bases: TGCGCCAGCAGCTTAGCAGGGAACTACGAGCAGTACTTC. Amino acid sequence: CASSLAGNYEQYF.

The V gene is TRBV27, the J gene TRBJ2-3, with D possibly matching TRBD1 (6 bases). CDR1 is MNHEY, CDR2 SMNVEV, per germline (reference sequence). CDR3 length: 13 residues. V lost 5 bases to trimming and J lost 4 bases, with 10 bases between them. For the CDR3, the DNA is TGTGCCAGCAGTGCTAGGACAGCAGATACGCAGTATTTT. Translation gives CASSARTADTQYF.

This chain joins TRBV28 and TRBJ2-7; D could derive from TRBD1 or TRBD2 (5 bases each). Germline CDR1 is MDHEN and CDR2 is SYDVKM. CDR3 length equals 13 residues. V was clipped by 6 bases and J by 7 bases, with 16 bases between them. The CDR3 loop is CASSGARGLEQYF. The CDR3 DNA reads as TGTGCCAGCAGCGGGGCACGGGGTCTGGAGCAGTACTTC. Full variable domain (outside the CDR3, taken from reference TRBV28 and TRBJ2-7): DVKVTQSSRYLVKRTGEKVFLECVQDMDHENMFWYRQDPGLGLRLIYFSYDVKMKEKGDIPEGYSVSREKKERFSLILESASTNQTSMYLCASSGARGLEQYFGPGTRLTVT.

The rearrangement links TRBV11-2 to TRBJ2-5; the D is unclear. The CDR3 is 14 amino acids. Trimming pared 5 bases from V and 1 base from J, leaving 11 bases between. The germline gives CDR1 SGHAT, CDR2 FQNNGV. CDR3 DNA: TGTGCCAGCAGCGCTAGTGCCAGCCAAGAGACCCAGTACTTC. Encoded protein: CASSASASQETQYF.

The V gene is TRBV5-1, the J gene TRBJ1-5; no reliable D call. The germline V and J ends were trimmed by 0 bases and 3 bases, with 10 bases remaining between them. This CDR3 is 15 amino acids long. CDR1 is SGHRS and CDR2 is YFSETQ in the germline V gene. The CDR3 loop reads CASSLEGRTNQPQHF. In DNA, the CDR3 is TGCGCCAGCAGCTTGGAAGGGCGAACCAATCAGCCCCAGCATTTT.

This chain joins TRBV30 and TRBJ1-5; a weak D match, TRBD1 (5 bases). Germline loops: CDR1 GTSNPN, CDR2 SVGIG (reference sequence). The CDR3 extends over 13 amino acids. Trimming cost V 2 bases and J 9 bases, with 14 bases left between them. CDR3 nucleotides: TGTGCCTGGAGTTATGACAGCGAGAGGCCCCAGCATTTT. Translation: CAWSYDSERPQHF. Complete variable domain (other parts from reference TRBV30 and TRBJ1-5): SQTIHQWPATLVQPVGSPLSLECTVEGTSNPNLYWYRQAAGRGLQLLFYSVGIGQISSEVPQNLSASRPQDRQFILSSKKLLLSDSGFYLCAWSYDSERPQHFGDGTRLSIL.

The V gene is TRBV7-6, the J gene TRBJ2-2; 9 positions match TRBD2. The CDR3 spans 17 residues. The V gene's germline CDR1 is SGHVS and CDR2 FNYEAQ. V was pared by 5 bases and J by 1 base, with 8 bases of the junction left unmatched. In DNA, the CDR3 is TGTGCCAGCAGCCCAGCAAGTAGCGGGGGGAACACCGGGGAGCTGTTTTTT. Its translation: CASSPASSGGNTGELFF. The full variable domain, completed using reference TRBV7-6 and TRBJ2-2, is GAGVSQSPRYKVTKRGQDVALRCDPISGHVSLYWYRQALGQGPEFLTYFNYEAQQDKSGLPNDRFSAERPEGSISTLTIQRTEQRDSAMYRCASSPASSGGNTGELFFGEGSRLTVL.

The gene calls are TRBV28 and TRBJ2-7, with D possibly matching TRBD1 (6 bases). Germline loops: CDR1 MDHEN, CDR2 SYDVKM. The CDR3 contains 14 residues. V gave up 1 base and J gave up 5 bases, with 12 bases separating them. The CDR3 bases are TGTGCCAGCAGTTTATCAGGGACATCCCACGAGCAGTACTTC. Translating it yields CASSLSGTSHEQYF.

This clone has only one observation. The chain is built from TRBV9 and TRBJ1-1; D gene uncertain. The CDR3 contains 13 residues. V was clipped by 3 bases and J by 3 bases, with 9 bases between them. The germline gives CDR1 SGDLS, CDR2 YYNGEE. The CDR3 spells CASSDDPYTEAFF. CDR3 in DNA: TGTGCCAGCAGCGATGACCCTTACACTGAAGCTTTCTTT.

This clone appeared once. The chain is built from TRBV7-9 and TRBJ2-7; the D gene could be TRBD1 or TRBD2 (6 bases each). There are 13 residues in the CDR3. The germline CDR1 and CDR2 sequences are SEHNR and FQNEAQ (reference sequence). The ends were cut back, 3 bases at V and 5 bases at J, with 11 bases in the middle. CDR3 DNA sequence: TGTGCCAGCAGCTTTCCGGGGGCGGACGAGCAGTACTTC. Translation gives CASSFPGADEQYF.